This TCR beta chain appears in the sequencing data of a study of blood T cell repertoires in COVID-19. Method: immunoSEQ multiplex PCR; TCRdb's copy keeps in-frame clones and lacks some. The repertoire consists of some 180,000 clones, with approximately 85% occurring once and the leading ten covering around 7.8%. Looked up from germline, CDR1 is SGHRS and CDR2 is YFSETQ. Trimming shortened V by 0 bases and J by 4 bases, and 5 bases separated the two germline ends. The CDR3 covers 13 residues. Worth noting for this clone: Other DNA sequences from this sample encode an identical CDR3 as well.

This receptor was taken from a woman in her fifties or sixties with acute or convalescent COVID-19. The sample comprised peripheral blood. The chain carries TRBV5-1 and TRBJ1-5, with D unclear. The CDR3 nucleotides are TGCGCCAGCAGCTTGGGGGCAAATCAGCCCCAGCATTTT. This encodes CASSLGANQPQHF.